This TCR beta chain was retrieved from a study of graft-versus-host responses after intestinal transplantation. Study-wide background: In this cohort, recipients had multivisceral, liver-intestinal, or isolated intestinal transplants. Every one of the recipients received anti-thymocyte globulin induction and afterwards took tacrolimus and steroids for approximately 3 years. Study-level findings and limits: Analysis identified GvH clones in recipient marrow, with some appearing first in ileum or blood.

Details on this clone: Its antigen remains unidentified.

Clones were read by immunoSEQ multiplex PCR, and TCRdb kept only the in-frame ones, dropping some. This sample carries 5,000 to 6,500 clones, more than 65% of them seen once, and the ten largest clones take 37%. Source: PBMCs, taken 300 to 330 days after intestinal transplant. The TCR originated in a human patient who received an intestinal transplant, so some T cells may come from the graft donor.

The CDR3 sequence: CASSYSGGGYGYTF. As DNA, the CDR3 is TGTGCCAGCAGTTACTCGGGGGGAGGCTATGGCTACACCTTC. The chain links TRBV6-5 to TRBJ1-2, with D tentatively TRBD1 (5 bases). The V end was cut by 0 bases, the J end by 4 bases, with 9 bases between. The CDR3 covers 14 residues. Germline V gene sequence: CDR1 MNHEY, CDR2 SVGAGI.